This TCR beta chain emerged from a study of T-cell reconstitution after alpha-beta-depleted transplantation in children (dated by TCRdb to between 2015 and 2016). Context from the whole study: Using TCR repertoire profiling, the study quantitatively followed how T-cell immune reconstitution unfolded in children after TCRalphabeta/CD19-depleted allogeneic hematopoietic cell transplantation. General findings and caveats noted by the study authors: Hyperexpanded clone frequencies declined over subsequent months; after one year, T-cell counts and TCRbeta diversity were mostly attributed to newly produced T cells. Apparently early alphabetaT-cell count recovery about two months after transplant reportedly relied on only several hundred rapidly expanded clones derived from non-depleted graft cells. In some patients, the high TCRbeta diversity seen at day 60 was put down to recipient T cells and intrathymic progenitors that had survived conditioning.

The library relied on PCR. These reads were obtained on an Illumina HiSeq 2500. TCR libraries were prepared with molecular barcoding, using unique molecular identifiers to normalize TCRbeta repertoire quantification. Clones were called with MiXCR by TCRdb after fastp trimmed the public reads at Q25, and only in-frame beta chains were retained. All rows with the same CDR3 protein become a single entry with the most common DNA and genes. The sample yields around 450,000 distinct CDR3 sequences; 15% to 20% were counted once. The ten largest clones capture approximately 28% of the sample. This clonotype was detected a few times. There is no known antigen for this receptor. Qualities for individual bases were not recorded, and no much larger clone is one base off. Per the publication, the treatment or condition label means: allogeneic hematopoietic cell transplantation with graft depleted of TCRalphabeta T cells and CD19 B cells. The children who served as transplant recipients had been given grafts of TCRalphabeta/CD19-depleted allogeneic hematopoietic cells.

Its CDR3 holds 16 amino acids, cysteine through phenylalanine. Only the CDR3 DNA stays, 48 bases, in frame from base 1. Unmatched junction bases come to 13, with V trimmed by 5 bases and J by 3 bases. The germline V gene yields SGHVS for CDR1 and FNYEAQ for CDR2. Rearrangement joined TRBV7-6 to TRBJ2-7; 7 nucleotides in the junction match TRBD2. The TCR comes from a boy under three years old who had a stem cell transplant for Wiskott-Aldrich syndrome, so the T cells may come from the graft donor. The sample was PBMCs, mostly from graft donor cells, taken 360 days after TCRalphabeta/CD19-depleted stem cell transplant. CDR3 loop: CASSPRGGGDNYEQYF. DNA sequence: TGTGCCAGCAGCCCAAGAGGCGGGGGAGACAACTACGAGCAGTACTTC.